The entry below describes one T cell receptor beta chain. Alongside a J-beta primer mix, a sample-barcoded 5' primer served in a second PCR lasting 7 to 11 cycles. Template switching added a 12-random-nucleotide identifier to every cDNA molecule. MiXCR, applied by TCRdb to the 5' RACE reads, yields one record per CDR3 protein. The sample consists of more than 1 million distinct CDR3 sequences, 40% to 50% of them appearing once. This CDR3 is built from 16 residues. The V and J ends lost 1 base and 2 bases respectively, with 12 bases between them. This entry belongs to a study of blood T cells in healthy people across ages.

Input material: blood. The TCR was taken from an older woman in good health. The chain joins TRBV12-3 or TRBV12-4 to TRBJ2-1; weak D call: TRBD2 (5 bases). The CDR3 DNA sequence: TGTGCCAGCAGTTTAGTAACCGGGATTGCCTACAATGAGCAGTTCTTC. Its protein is CASSLVTGIAYNEQFF.